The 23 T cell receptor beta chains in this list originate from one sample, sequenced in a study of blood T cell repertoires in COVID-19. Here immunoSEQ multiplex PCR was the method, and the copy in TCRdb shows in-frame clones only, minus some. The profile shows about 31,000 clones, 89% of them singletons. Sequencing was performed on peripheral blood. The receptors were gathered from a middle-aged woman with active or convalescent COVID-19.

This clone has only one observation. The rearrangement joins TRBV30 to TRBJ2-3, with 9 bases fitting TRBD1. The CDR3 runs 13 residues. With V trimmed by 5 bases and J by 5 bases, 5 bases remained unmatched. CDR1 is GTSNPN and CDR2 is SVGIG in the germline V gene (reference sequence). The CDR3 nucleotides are TGTGCCTGGGGGGACAGGGCCGGAGATACGCAGTATTTT. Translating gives CAWGDRAGDTQYF.

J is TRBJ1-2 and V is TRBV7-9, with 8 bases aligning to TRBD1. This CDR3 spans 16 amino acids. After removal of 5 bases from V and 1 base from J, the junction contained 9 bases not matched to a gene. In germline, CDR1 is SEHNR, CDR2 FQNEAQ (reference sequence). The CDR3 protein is CASSPPKTGVNYGYTF. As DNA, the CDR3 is TGTGCCAGCAGCCCCCCAAAGACAGGGGTTAACTATGGCTACACCTTC.

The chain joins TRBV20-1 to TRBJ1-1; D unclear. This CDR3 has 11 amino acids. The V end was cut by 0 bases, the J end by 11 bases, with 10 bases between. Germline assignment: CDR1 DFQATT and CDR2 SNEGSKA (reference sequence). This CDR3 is CSAREASGAFF. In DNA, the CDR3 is TGCAGTGCTAGAGAGGCGAGCGGGGCTTTCTTT.

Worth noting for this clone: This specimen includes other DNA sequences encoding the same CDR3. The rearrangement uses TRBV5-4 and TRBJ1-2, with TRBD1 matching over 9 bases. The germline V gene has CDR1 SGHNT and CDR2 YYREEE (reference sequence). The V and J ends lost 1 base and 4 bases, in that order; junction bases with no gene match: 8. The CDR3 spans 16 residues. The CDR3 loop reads CASSLRQGVTFYGYTF. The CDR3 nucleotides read TGTGCCAGCAGCTTGAGACAGGGGGTCACCTTCTATGGCTACACCTTC.

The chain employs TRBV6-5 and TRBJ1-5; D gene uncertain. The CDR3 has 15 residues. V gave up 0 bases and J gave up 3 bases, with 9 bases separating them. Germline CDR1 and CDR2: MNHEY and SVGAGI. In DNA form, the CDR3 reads TGTGCCAGCAGTTACTCTCGAGAGAACAATCAGCCCCAGCATTTT. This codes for CASSYSRENNQPQHF.

CDR3 protein: CAWRTGVTTEAFF. The CDR3 nucleotides read TGTGCCTGGAGGACGGGGGTGACCACTGAAGCTTTCTTT. The chain carries TRBV30 and TRBJ1-1; the D gene is possibly TRBD1 (5 bases). Germline assignment: CDR1 GTSNPN and CDR2 SVGIG (reference sequence). The ends were cut back, 3 bases at V and 4 bases at J, with 12 bases in the middle. CDR3 length: 13 amino acids.

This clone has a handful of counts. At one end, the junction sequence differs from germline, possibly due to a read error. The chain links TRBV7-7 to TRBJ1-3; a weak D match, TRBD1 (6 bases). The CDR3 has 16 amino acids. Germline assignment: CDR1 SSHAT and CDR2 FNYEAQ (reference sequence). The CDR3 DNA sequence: TGTGCTAGCAGCCGCCGAGTTAGCAGGGGCGGAAACACCATATATTTT. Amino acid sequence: CASSRRVSRGGNTIYF.

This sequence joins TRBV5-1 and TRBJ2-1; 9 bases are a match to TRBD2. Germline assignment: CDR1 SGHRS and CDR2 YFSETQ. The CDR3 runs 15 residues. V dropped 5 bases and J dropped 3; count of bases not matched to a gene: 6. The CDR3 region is CASSRPTSGYNEQFF. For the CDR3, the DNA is TGCGCCAGCAGTCGTCCGACTAGCGGCTACAATGAGCAGTTCTTC.

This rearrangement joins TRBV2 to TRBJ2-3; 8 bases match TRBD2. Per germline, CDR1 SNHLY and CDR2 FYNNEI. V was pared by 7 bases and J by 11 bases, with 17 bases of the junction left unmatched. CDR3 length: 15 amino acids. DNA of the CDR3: TGTGCCAGCACCCTAGGGCTAGCGGGTCGGGAGAGGCAGTATTTT. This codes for CASTLGLAGRERQYF.

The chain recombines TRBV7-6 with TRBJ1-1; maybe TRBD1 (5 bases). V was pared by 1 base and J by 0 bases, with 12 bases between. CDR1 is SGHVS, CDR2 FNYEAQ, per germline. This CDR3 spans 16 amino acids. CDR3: CASSLGGLNMNTEAFF. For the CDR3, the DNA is TGTGCCAGCAGCTTAGGGGGCCTCAACATGAACACTGAAGCTTTCTTT. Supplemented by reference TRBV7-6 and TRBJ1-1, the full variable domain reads GAGVSQSPRYKVTKRGQDVALRCDPISGHVSLYWYRQALGQGPEFLTYFNYEAQQDKSGLPNDRFSAERPEGSISTLTIQRTEQRDSAMYRCASSLGGLNMNTEAFFGQGTRLTVV.

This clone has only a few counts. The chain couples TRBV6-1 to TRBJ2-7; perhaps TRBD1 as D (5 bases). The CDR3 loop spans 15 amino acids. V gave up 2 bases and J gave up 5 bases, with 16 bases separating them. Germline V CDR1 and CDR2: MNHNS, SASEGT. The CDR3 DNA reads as TGTGCCAGCAGTGAATTTGGCGTAGGGGCCCACGAGCAGTACTTC. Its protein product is CASSEFGVGAHEQYF.

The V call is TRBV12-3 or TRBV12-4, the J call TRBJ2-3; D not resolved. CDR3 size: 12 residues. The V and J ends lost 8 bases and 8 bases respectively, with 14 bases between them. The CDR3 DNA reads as TGTGCCAGCCGTTCTACCCCGGGTACGCAGTATTTT. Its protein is CASRSTPGTQYF.

CDR3 nucleotide sequence: TGTGCCAGCACCCGTGGTGGGCCATACAATGAGCAGTTCTTC. Protein sequence: CASTRGGPYNEQFF. The chain couples TRBV7-2 to TRBJ2-1; D gene ambiguous. V was cut by 7 bases and J by 4 bases, with 14 bases left in between. This CDR3 is 14 amino acids long. CDR1 and CDR2 from the germline V gene are SGHTA and FQGNSA.

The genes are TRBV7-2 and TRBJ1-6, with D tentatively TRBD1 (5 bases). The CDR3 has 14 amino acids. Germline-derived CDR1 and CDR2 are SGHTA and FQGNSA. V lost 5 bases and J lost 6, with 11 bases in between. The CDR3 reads CASSPRQTNSPLHF. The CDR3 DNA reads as TGTGCCAGCAGCCCCAGACAGACTAATTCACCCCTCCACTTT.

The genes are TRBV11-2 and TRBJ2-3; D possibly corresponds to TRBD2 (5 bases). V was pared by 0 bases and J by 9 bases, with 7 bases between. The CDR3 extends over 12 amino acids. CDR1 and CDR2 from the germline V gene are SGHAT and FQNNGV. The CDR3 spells CASSLEQRTQYF. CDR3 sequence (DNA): TGTGCCAGCAGCTTAGAGCAGCGGACGCAGTATTTT. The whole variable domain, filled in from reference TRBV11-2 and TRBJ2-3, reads EAGVAQSPRYKIIEKRQSVAFWCNPISGHATLYWYQQILGQGPKLLIQFQNNGVVDDSQLPKDRFSAERLKGVDSTLKIQPAKLEDSAVYLCASSLEQRTQYFGPGTRLTVL.

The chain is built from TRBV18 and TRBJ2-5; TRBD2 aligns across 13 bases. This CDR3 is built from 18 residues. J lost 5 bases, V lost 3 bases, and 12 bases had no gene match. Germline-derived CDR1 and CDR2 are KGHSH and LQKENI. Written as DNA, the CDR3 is TGTGCCAGCTCACCGCCGGGACTAGCGGGGCGACGGGGGGAGACCCAGTACTTC. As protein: CASSPPGLAGRRGETQYF.

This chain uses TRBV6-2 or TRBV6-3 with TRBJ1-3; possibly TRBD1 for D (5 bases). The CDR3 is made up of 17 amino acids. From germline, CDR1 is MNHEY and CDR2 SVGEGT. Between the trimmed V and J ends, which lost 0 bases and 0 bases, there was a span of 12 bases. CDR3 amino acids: CASSYSSGAFSGNTIYF. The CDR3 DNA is TGTGCCAGCAGTTACTCGAGTGGGGCCTTCTCTGGAAACACCATATATTTT.

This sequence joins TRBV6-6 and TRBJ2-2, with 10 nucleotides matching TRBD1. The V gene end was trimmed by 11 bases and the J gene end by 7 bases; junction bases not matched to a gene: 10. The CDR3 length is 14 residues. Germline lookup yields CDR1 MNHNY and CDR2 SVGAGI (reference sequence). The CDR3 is CAADRGQGVGELFF. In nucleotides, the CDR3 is TGTGCCGCCGACAGGGGGCAGGGTGTCGGGGAGCTGTTTTTT.

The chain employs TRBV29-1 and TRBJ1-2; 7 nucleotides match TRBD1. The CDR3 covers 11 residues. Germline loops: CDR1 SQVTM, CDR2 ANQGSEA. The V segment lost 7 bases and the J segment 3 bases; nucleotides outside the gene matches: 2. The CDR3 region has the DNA TGCAGCGCCGACAGGGACTATGGCTACACCTTC. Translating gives CSADRDYGYTF.

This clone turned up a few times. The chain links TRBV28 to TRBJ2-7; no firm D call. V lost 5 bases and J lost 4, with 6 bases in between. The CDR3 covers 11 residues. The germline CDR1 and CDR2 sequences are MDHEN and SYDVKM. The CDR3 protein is CASSVEYEQYF. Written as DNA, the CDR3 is TGTGCCAGCAGTGTAGAATACGAGCAGTACTTC.

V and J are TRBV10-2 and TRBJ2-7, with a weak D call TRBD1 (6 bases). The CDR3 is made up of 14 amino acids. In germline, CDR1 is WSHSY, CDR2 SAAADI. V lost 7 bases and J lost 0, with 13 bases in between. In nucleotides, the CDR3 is TGCGCCAGCAACGACAGGTCAAGCTCCTACGAGCAGTACTTC. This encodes CASNDRSSSYEQYF.

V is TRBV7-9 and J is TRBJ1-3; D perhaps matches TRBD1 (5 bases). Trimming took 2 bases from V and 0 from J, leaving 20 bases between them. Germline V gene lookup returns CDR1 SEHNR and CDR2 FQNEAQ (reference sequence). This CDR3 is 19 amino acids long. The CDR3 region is CASSLSRPGVSSSGNTIYF. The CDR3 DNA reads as TGTGCCAGCAGCTTATCCCGCCCGGGGGTCAGCAGCTCTGGAAACACCATATATTTT.

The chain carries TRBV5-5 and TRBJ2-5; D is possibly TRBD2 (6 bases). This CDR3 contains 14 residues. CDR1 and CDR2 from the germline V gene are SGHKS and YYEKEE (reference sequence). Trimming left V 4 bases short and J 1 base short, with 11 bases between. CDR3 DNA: TGTGCCAGCAGCGCGGGACTCCTCCAAGAGACCCAGTACTTC. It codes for CASSAGLLQETQYF.